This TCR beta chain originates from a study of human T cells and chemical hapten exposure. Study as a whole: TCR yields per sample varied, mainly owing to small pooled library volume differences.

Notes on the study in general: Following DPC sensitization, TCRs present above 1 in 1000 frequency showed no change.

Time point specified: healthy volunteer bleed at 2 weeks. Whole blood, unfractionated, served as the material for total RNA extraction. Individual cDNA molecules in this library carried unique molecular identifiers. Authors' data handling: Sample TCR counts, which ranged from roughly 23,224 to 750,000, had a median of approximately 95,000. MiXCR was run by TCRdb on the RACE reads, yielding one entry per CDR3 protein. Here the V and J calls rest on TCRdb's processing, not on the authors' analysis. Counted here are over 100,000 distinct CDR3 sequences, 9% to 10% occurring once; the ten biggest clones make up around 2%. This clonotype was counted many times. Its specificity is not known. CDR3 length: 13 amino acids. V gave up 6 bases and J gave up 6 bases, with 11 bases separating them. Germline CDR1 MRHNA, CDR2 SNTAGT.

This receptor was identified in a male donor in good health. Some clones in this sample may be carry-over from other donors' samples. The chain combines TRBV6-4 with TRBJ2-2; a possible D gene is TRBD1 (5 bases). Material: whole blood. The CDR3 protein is CASSREGAGELFF. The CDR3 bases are TGTGCCAGCAGCAGGGAAGGGGCCGGGGAGCTGTTTTTT.